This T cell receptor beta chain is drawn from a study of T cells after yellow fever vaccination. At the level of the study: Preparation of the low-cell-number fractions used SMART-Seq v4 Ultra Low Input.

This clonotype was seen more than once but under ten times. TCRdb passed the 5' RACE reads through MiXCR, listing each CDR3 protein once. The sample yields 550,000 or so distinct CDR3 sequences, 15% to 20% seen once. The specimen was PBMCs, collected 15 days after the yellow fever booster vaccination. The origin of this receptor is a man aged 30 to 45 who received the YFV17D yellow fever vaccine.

The CDR3 coding sequence is TGTGCTACCCGGGGAAATGAGCAGTTCTTC. Encoded protein: CATRGNEQFF. The chain employs TRBV12-3 or TRBV12-4 and TRBJ2-1, with D possibly being TRBD2 (5 bases). This CDR3 has 10 residues.